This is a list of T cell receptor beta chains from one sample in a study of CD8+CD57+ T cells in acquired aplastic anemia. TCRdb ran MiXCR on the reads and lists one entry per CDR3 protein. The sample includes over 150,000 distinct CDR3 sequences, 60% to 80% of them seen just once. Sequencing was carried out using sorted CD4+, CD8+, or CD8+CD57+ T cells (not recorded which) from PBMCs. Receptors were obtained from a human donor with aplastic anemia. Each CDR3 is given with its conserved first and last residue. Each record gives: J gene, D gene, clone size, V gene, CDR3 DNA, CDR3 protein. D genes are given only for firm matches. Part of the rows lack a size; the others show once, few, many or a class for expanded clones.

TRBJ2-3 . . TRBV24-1 TGTGCCACCAGTGACCAAAGTGGGGGGCGCTTACCCACAGATACGCAGTATTTT CATSDQSGGRLPTDTQYF
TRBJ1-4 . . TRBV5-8 TGTGCCAGCGGGGGAGTGTCCGAATGGGAAAAACTGTTTTTT CASGGVSEWEKLFF
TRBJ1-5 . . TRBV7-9 TGTGCCAGCAGCTCAACCATCGGGCAGCCCCAGCATTTT CASSSTIGQPQHF
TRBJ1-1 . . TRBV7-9 TGTGCCAGCAGCTTCCTAGCGAACACTGAAGCTTTCTTT CASSFLANTEAFF
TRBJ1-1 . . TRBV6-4 TGTGCCAGCAGCGAGGGACTAGATAACACTGAAGCTTTCTTT CASSEGLDNTEAFF
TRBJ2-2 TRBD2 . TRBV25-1 TGTGCCAGCAGTGAAGTTGGCGGGGGGCCCGGGGAGCTGTTTTTT CASSEVGGGPGELFF
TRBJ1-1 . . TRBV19 TGTGCCAGTAGTATAGGGGGGGCAAACACTGAAGCTTTCTTT CASSIGGANTEAFF
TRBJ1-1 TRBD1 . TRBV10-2 TGCGCCAGCAGTCCCGGGACAGTGACTGAAGCTTTCTTT CASSPGTVTEAFF
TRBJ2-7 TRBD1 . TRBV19 TGTGCGACAAGCTGGGACAGCTCCTACGAGCAGTACTTC CATSWDSSYEQYF
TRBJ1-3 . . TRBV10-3 TGTGCCATCAGTGAGGAAGAAGGGAGCTCTGGAAACACCATATATTTT CAISEEEGSSGNTIYF
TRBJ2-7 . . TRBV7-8 TGTGCCAGCACCCTTATGAGGGGCTCCTACGAGCAGTACTTC CASTLMRGSYEQYF
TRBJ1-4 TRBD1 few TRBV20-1 TGCAGTGCTAGAACCCTGGGACAGGGTGATGAAAAACTGTTTTTT CSARTLGQGDEKLFF
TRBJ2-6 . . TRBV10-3 TGTGCCATCAGTGTCGGGGGCTCTGGGGCCAACGTCCTGACTTTC CAISVGGSGANVLTF
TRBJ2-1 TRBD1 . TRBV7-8 TGTGCCAGCAGCCCCGCGGGACAGGGCTACAATGAGCAGTTCTTC CASSPAGQGYNEQFF
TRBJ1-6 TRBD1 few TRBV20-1 TGCAGTGCTTTTCCCCGGGACAGTGGACCGGGAGCTTCACCCCTCCACTTT CSAFPRDSGPGASPLHF
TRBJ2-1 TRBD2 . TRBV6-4 TGTGCCAGCAGTGCCGGGACTAGCGGGTTTAATGAGCAGTTCTTC CASSAGTSGFNEQFF
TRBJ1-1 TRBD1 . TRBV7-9 TGTGCCAGCAGCTGGGACAGGCCTACCACTGAAGCTTTCTTT CASSWDRPTTEAFF
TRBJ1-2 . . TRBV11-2 TGTGCCAGCAGCCCAGGGGACTATGGCTACACCTTC CASSPGDYGYTF
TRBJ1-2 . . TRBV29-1 TGCAGCGTTGAAACGGGTCGCGGGTATGGCTACACCTTC CSVETGRGYGYTF
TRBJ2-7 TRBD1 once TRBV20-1 TGCAGTGCTAGGACCGCGGCAGGGGGCCCCTACGAGCAGTACTTC CSARTAAGGPYEQYF
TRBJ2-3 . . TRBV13 TGTGCCAGCAGCGACCCCGACTCTAGCACAGATACGCAGTATTTT CASSDPDSSTDTQYF
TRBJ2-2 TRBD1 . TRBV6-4 TGTGCCAGCAGCCCAAGGACAGGGGGCGGTGAGCTGTTTTTT CASSPRTGGGELFF
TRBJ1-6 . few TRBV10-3 TGTGCCATGCGGGACGGTAGTTCACCCCTCCACTTT CAMRDGSSPLHF
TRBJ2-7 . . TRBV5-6 TGTGCCAGCAGCTTGGCCTGGGGATCCGAGCAGTACTTC CASSLAWGSEQYF
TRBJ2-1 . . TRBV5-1 TGCGCCAGCAGCTTGGGGACTAAGGGGGAGCAGTTCTTC CASSLGTKGEQFF
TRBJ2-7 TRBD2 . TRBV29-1 TGCAGCGTTGAAGAGGTAGAACTAGCGGGATCCTACGAGCAGTACTTC CSVEEVELAGSYEQYF
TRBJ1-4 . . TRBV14 TGTGCCAGCAGCCAAGGAGGTGCGCGCAGGCCTCGAGATGAAAAACTGTTTTTT CASSQGGARRPRDEKLFF
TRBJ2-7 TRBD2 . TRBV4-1 TGCGCCAGCAGCCAACCGGGACTAGCCTCCTACGAGCAGTACTTC CASSQPGLASYEQYF